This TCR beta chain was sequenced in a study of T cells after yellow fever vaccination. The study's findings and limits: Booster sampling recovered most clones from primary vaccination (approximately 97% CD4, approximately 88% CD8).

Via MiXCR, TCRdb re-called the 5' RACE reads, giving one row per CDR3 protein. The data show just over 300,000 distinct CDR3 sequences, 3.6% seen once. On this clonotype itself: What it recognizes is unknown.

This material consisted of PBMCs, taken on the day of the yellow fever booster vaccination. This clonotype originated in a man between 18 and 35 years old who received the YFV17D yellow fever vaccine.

The CDR3 loop reads CASSLEPSGYTF. In DNA form, the CDR3 reads TGTGCCAGCAGTTTGGAACCAAGTGGCTACACCTTC. The genes are TRBV12-3 or TRBV12-4 and TRBJ1-2; D unclear. Trimming removed 3 bases at V and 7 bases at J, with 9 bases between. This CDR3 spans 12 amino acids.